This TCR beta chain is drawn from a study of blood T cell repertoires in COVID-19. The V gene lost 1 base and the J gene lost 4 bases, with 11 bases spanning the gap. Germline CDR1 and CDR2: LGHNA and YSLEER. This CDR3 has 14 residues. The method was immunoSEQ multiplex PCR; TCRdb's version includes in-frame clones alone and lacks a portion of them. The table lists 350,000 to 400,000 clones, more than 80% of them singletons. The specimen sequenced was peripheral blood. This TCR was sampled from a woman in her 30s with COVID-19, enrolled during active disease. J is TRBJ2-7 and V is TRBV4-3, with D uncertain. CDR3 in DNA: TGCGCCAGCAGCCAAGGTTTAGAACAGTACGAGCAGTACTTC. As protein: CASSQGLEQYEQYF.